The clone carrying this T cell receptor beta chain occurred once. The data stem from a study of blood T cells in healthy people across ages. Through a sample-barcoded 5' primer and a J-beta primer mix, a second PCR was run for 7 to 11 cycles. TCRdb re-called the 5' RACE reads through MiXCR, storing one row per CDR3 protein. The data contain about 720,000 distinct CDR3 sequences, about a fifth of them seen just once; the ten biggest clones take up roughly 22%. Trimming removed 1 base from V and 6 bases from J; junction bases left unmatched: 5. Per germline, CDR1 MNHNY and CDR2 SVGAGI (reference sequence). The CDR3 contains 15 residues.

Sequences were obtained from blood. The chain is built from TRBV6-6 and TRBJ2-7; 11 bases line up with TRBD1. The source is a man aged 65 to 79 in good health. The CDR3 region is CASSYLGQGEFEQYF. The CDR3 region has the DNA TGTGCCAGCAGTTACTTGGGACAGGGGGAGTTCGAGCAGTACTTC.